This TCR beta chain originates from a study of T cell responses to AZD1222 COVID-19 vaccine. The V end lost 0 bases, the J end lost 7 bases, and 12 bases lay between the germline ends. Germline V gives CDR1 LGHDT, CDR2 YNNKEL (reference sequence). This CDR3 has 14 residues. The assay was immunoSEQ multiplex PCR, and TCRdb's table has in-frame clones only and misses some. The sample includes approximately 82,000 clones, about 94% of them seen just once. Study-wide points: Spike-specific TCR breadth and depth were elevated following two AZD1222 doses. Seropositive AZD1222 recipients at baseline numbered only five to seven. Reportedly, nearly half of unique spike TCRs recognized epitopes outside B.1.351/B.1.1.7 mutations. Clonal diversity was possibly underestimated; the donors were predominantly white British and more often female.

Worth noting for this clone: What it binds is not known.

The source was peripheral blood, collected 28 days after the second AZD1222 dose. The sequence came from an adult who received the AZD1222 COVID-19 vaccine. The V call is TRBV3-1 (or the pseudogene TRBV3-2), the J call TRBJ1-2; D may be TRBD1 (6 bases). The CDR3 nucleotides are TGTGCCAGCAGCCAAGAACAGGGAGATTTTGGCTACACCTTC. It translates to CASSQEQGDFGYTF.